These T cell receptor beta chains were read from a single sample in a study of blood T cell repertoires in COVID-19. The assay was immunoSEQ multiplex PCR, and TCRdb's table has in-frame clones only and misses some. The table lists about 100,000 clones, approximately 80% of them singletons. Sequenced: peripheral blood. The receptor set was obtained from a man between 65 and 85 years old with active or convalescent COVID-19. CDR3s include the opening cysteine and the closing phenylalanine or tryptophan. Fields, in order: V gene, clone size, D gene, J gene, CDR3 DNA, CDR3 protein. The D gene is left open where the match is weak. Part of the rows lack a size; the others show once, few, many or a class for expanded clones.

TRBV5-5	few	TRBD2	TRBJ2-3	TGTGCCAGCAGTTCGGGACTAGCGGGAGAGGCCTCCCTAGCAGATACGCAGTATTTT	CASSSGLAGEASLADTQYF
TRBV2	.	.	TRBJ1-2	TGTGCCAGCAGTGTGGGCAGGGGAACGGATGGCTACACCTTC	CASSVGRGTDGYTF
TRBV30	few	.	TRBJ1-5	TGTGCCTGGAGTGTTGGAGTATCCAATCAGCCCCAGCATTTT	CAWSVGVSNQPQHF
TRBV7-7	.	TRBD1	TRBJ2-1	TGTGCCAGCAGCACCCGACAGGGTAATGAGCAGTTCTTC	CASSTRQGNEQFF
TRBV5-1	.	TRBD2	TRBJ2-1	TGCGCCAGCAGCCTTAGCGGGAGCGCCTACAATGAGCAGTTCTTC	CASSLSGSAYNEQFF
TRBV9	.	.	TRBJ1-1	TGTGCCAGCAGCGTAGCCGGTAACACTGAAGCTTTCTTT	CASSVAGNTEAFF
TRBV30	once	.	TRBJ1-3	TGTGCCTGGAGTGAACTGTTCTCTGGAAACACCATATATTTT	CAWSELFSGNTIYF
TRBV13	.	.	TRBJ2-3	TGTGCCAGCAGCTTAGATGAGGGGAGGTATTTGAATACGCAGTATTTT	CASSLDEGRYLNTQYF
TRBV5-8	.	.	TRBJ1-5	TGTGCCAGCAGCTTACCTTCCTCAGGGATTAGCAATCAGCCCCAGCATTTT	CASSLPSSGISNQPQHF
TRBV3-1/TRBV3-2	.	TRBD1	TRBJ1-3	TGTGCCAGCAGCCCCGGGACAGGGGGGAACACCATATATTTT	CASSPGTGGNTIYF
TRBV2	.	TRBD2	TRBJ2-7	TGTGCCAGCAGTGAGGCGGGGGGGCCAACCTACGAGCAGTACTTC	CASSEAGGPTYEQYF
TRBV2	.	.	TRBJ2-1	TGTGCCAGCAGTGGATCCGGGACTTTCTACAATGAGCAGTTCTTC	CASSGSGTFYNEQFF
TRBV19	.	.	TRBJ2-7	TGTGCCAGTAGTAACCTGGCTGGAGGGAAGTACTTC	CASSNLAGGKYF
TRBV9	.	TRBD1	TRBJ1-2	TGTGCCAGCAGTCAAGGACAGGGGAGCTATGGCTACACCTTC	CASSQGQGSYGYTF
TRBV30	.	TRBD1	TRBJ1-5	TGTGCCTGGGGCCAGGGGGTTCAGCCCCAGCATTTT	CAWGQGVQPQHF
TRBV11-2	few	TRBD1	TRBJ2-7	TGTGCCAGCATCACGACAGGGGCCAACTCCTACGAGCAGTACTTC	CASITTGANSYEQYF
TRBV25-1	.	.	TRBJ2-7	TGTGCCAGCAGTGAATATCAACTCGAGCAGTACTTC	CASSEYQLEQYF
TRBV20-1	.	.	TRBJ2-1	TGCAGTGAAGAGGAATACAATGAGCAGTTCTTC	CSEEEYNEQFF
TRBV4-2	.	TRBD1	TRBJ1-2	TGTGCCAGCAGCCTCGGGACAGCCTCTAACTATGGCTACACCTTC	CASSLGTASNYGYTF
TRBV29-1	few	TRBD2	TRBJ2-7	TGCAGCGTTGATGATTGGGGGGGAGACGAGCAGTACTTC	CSVDDWGGDEQYF
TRBV5-1	.	TRBD1	TRBJ1-3	TGCGCCAGCAGCTTGGGACAGGGGGCCTCTGGAAACACCATATATTTT	CASSLGQGASGNTIYF
TRBV5-6	.	.	TRBJ1-5	TGTGCCAGCAGCTTGCGGTCTGGAGCCCAGCATTTT	CASSLRSGAQHF
TRBV30	.	.	TRBJ2-7	.	CAWSVGGGTYF
TRBV5-6	.	TRBD2	TRBJ2-3	TGTGCCAGCAGCCCAGCGGGGAGACCCACAGATACGCAGTATTTT	CASSPAGRPTDTQYF
TRBV5-5	.	.	TRBJ1-5	TGTGCCAGCAGCCCTACCGGACAATATAGCAATCAGCCCCAGCATTTT	CASSPTGQYSNQPQHF
TRBV27	.	TRBD1	TRBJ2-7	TGTGCCAGCAGTTTAGGGGCGCAGGGGGCTTACGAGCAGTACTTC	CASSLGAQGAYEQYF
TRBV18	.	.	TRBJ1-1	TGTGCCAGCTCACCTCGCCCGATGACAGGGAACACTGAAGCTTTCTTT	CASSPRPMTGNTEAFF
TRBV7-9	.	TRBD2	TRBJ2-3	TGTGCCAGCAGCTCCACCGGGACTAGCGGATACACAGATACGCAGTATTTT	CASSSTGTSGYTDTQYF
TRBV4-2	.	TRBD1	TRBJ2-7	TGTGCCAGCAGCCTTGACGACAGGGGGACGAACGAGCAGTACTTC	CASSLDDRGTNEQYF
TRBV19	.	.	TRBJ1-5	TGTGCCAGTACCCTGGGGGGTACTGGCAATCAGCCCCAGCATTTT	CASTLGGTGNQPQHF
TRBV12-5	.	.	TRBJ1-2	TGTGCTAGTGGTTTGGGCCCAGGGAACGGGTATGGCTACACCTTC	CASGLGPGNGYGYTF
TRBV7-2	.	.	TRBJ1-2	TGTGCCAGCAGCTTAACCGGGACTGGCTATGGCTACACCTTC	CASSLTGTGYGYTF
TRBV5-1	few	TRBD1	TRBJ1-1	TGCGCCAGCAGCCCAACTCTTCGACAGGGGGCAGTTGGGAACACTGAAGCTTTCTTT	CASSPTLRQGAVGNTEAFF
TRBV18	.	TRBD1	TRBJ1-1	TGTGCCAGCTCACCGACAGGGGGTCTATTTGAAGCTTTCTTT	CASSPTGGLFEAFF
TRBV24-1	.	.	TRBJ2-1	TGTGCCACCAGTGCCGGACAGCTCGGCTCCTACAATGAGCAGTTCTTC	CATSAGQLGSYNEQFF
TRBV5-1	.	.	TRBJ1-1	TGCGCCAGCAGCTTGGGGGCAGCCAGTAGGTACGCTGAAGCTTTCTTT	CASSLGAASRYAEAFF
TRBV5-1	.	TRBD1	TRBJ1-4	TGCGCCAGCAGCCTGACAGGGGGCACCACTAATGAAAAACTGTTTTTT	CASSLTGGTTNEKLFF
TRBV27	.	.	TRBJ1-1	TGTGCCAGCAGTTTACGGGTCGAAAGGAGGACTGAAGCTTTCTTT	CASSLRVERRTEAFF
TRBV29-1	.	.	TRBJ1-1	TGCAGCGGCAAACCGCAGGAACGGACTGAAGCTTTCTTT	CSGKPQERTEAFF
TRBV2	.	TRBD1	TRBJ1-6	TGTGCCAGCAGTGAAAGACAGGGGAATAATAATTCACCCCTCCACTTT	CASSERQGNNNSPLHF
TRBV7-9	once	.	TRBJ1-1	TGTGCCAGCAGCTACCACAGGGAAGGGACTGAAGCTTTCTTT	CASSYHREGTEAFF
TRBV28	.	TRBD1	TRBJ1-2	TGTGCCAGCAGTTGGGGGACAGGGGGCTTCTATGGCTACACCTTC	CASSWGTGGFYGYTF
TRBV6-6	once	.	TRBJ2-7	TGTGCCAGCAGTTTTTTCAGGGCTTCATTCATCTACGAGCAGTACTTC	CASSFFRASFIYEQYF
TRBV6-5	.	.	TRBJ1-4	TGTGCCAGCGCCCCTCGGGGGAAGTATGAAAAACTGTTTTTT	CASAPRGKYEKLFF
TRBV30	few	TRBD1	TRBJ2-7	TGTGCCTGGAGGTCTGCAGGGGGACACGAGCAGTACTTC	CAWRSAGGHEQYF
TRBV5-6	.	TRBD1	TRBJ2-7	TGTGCCAGCAGCTCAGCGACAGGGGCCTACGAGCAGTACTTC	CASSSATGAYEQYF
TRBV7-9	few	.	TRBJ2-6	TGTGCCAGCAGCCAAATCCCGGGGTACGGGGCCAACGTCCTGACTTTC	CASSQIPGYGANVLTF
TRBV6-5	few	.	TRBJ2-3	TGTGCCAGCAAGAGAGGGGATACGCAGTATTTT	CASKRGDTQYF
TRBV19	few	TRBD1	TRBJ1-2	TGTGCCAGTAGGAGATCCGGGACAGGCGGAACTAACTATGGCTACACCTTC	CASRRSGTGGTNYGYTF
TRBV6-1	few	TRBD1	TRBJ2-1	TGTGCCAGCAGTGACCTCGGACAGGGAAGCTACAATGAGCAGTTCTTC	CASSDLGQGSYNEQFF
TRBV28	.	TRBD1	TRBJ2-4	TGTGCCAGCAAACAGGGACAGGGGCTGGCCAAAAACATTCAGTACTTC	CASKQGQGLAKNIQYF
TRBV5-1	few	TRBD2	TRBJ2-4	TGCGCCAGCAGCCGGGAGGATCCAGCCAAAAACATTCAGTACTTC	CASSREDPAKNIQYF
TRBV2	.	.	TRBJ2-3	TGTGCCAGCACGAGGTATGAAGATACGCAGTATTTT	CASTRYEDTQYF
TRBV2	.	.	TRBJ2-1	TGTGCCAGCAGTGAAGGGGTAGCGGCCCACAATGAGCAGTTCTTC	CASSEGVAAHNEQFF
TRBV10-3	.	TRBD1	TRBJ1-2	TGTGCCATCGCCGGACAGGGGGCCCGTAACTATGGCTACACCTTC	CAIAGQGARNYGYTF
TRBV20-1	.	.	TRBJ2-1	TGCAGTGCTAGAGGGGCCAATGAGCAGTTCTTC	CSARGANEQFF
TRBV9	.	TRBD1	TRBJ2-1	TGTGCCAGCAGCGGTCAGGGGGCTCGGCCTTACAATGAGCAGTTCTTC	CASSGQGARPYNEQFF
TRBV10-1	.	.	TRBJ1-2	TGCGCCAGCAGTGAGTCGACAGAGCTAGATGGCTACACCTTC	CASSESTELDGYTF
TRBV24-1	many	TRBD1	TRBJ2-2	TGTGCCACCAGTGAATGGACAGGGAGAAACACCGGGGAGCTGTTTTTT	CATSEWTGRNTGELFF